What follows are 18 T cell receptor beta chains derived from one specimen sequenced in a study of cytomegalovirus exposure and HLA in healthy donors. Data came from immunoSEQ multiplex PCR; TCRdb stores just in-frame clones and leaves some out. This table has around 90,000 clones, more than 70% appearing once. The material sequenced was PBMCs. The receptors originated from a woman aged 18-30 years in good health and CMV-seropositive.

The V and J genes are TRBV5-1 and TRBJ2-7, with a tentative D call TRBD2 (6 bases). The CDR3 has 18 residues. V shed 1 base and J shed 3 bases, with 23 bases lying between them. Germline V gene sequence: CDR1 SGHRS, CDR2 YFSETQ. The CDR3 is CASSLRPTGEGLGYEQYF. CDR3 DNA sequence: TGCGCCAGCAGCTTGCGGCCAACGGGGGAAGGTTTGGGCTACGAGCAGTACTTC.

The gene calls are TRBV28 and TRBJ2-3, with D possibly matching TRBD1 (6 bases). The CDR3 has 14 amino acids. Trimming shortened V by 5 bases and J by 2 bases, and 11 bases separated the two germline ends. Germline V gives CDR1 MDHEN, CDR2 SYDVKM. The CDR3 loop reads CASSPRDTTDTQYF. The CDR3 DNA follows: TGTGCCAGCAGTCCCCGGGACACCACAGATACGCAGTATTTT.

The CDR3 reads CASSQDDRGWGQPQHF. Here the CDR3 DNA reads TGTGCCAGCAGCCAAGACGACAGGGGTTGGGGTCAGCCCCAGCATTTT. The gene calls are TRBV4-2 and TRBJ1-5, with TRBD1 matching 8 bases. In germline, CDR1 is LGHNA, CDR2 YNFKEQ. The CDR3 consists of 16 residues. V trimming: 0 bases; J trimming: 6 bases; junction bases outside the gene matches: 7.

The J gene is TRBJ2-7, the V gene TRBV28; TRBD2 matches at 13 bases. Germline loops: CDR1 MDHEN, CDR2 SYDVKM. Trimming removed 1 base from V and 5 bases from J; junction bases left unmatched: 5. This CDR3 is 16 amino acids long. As DNA, the CDR3 is TGTGCCAGCAGTTTATCCGGGACTAGCGGGGCCCACGAGCAGTACTTC. This gives the protein CASSLSGTSGAHEQYF.

This chain uses TRBV4-1 with TRBJ1-2; 8 positions agree with TRBD1. This CDR3 contains 16 residues. J gave up 7 bases and V 4 bases, and 14 bases lay outside the gene matches. The germline V gene encodes CDR1 MGHRA and CDR2 YSYEKL. The CDR3 coding sequence is TGCGCCAGCAGCCCCGACAGACAGGGGATCTTTTTTGGCTACACCTTC. Amino acid sequence: CASSPDRQGIFFGYTF.

V usage is TRBV6-1 and J usage is TRBJ2-5, with TRBD1 matching 7 bases. The CDR3 extends over 14 amino acids. The V and J ends lost 6 bases and 2 bases, in that order; junction bases with no gene match: 6. CDR1 MNHNS and CDR2 SASEGT come from the germline V gene. CDR3 nucleotide sequence: TGTGCCAGCAGCACAGGGGTGGAGCAAGAGACCCAGTACTTC. It yields the protein CASSTGVEQETQYF.

The chain combines TRBV27 with TRBJ2-2; 9 bases line up with TRBD2. Germline V CDR1 and CDR2: MNHEY, SMNVEV (reference sequence). V shed 5 bases, J shed 8 bases, and the junction held 18 bases outside the gene matches. The CDR3 covers 18 residues. The CDR3 is CASSGTIAGANRVGELFF. CDR3 DNA sequence: TGTGCCAGCAGTGGAACTATAGCGGGGGCCAACAGGGTGGGGGAGCTGTTTTTT.

CDR3 sequence reads: CASRVTGALNEQFF. DNA of the CDR3: TGTGCCAGCCGCGTGACAGGGGCTTTAAATGAGCAGTTCTTC. V usage is TRBV11-2 and J usage is TRBJ2-1, with 8 bases lining up with TRBD1. This CDR3 is 14 amino acids long. Unmatched junction bases numbered 10, after V lost 8 bases and J lost 7 bases. Germline CDR1 reads SGHAT; CDR2 reads FQNNGV.

This rearrangement joins TRBV6-5 to TRBJ1-2, with 12 bases matching TRBD1. Germline CDR1 and CDR2: MNHEY and SVGAGI. V was clipped by 7 bases and J by 2 bases; unmatched bases: 2. The CDR3 contains 14 residues. CDR3 region: CASKGQGANYGYTF. CDR3 bases: TGTGCCAGCAAGGGACAGGGGGCGAACTATGGCTACACCTTC.

This chain connects TRBV4-1 to TRBJ1-1; TRBD1 aligns across 8 bases. CDR1 is MGHRA, CDR2 YSYEKL, per germline. The CDR3 covers 18 residues. Losses at the gene ends were 0 bases for V and 0 bases for J; bases not matched to a gene: 9. The CDR3 region is CASSQDGQGAVMNTEAFF. The CDR3, as DNA: TGCGCCAGCAGCCAAGACGGGCAGGGGGCGGTGATGAACACTGAAGCTTTCTTT.

Only a few counts were recorded for this clone. The chain combines TRBV1 with TRBJ2-1; whether TRBD2, the table's D call, matches the DNA was not checked. TRBV1 counts as a pseudogene. The CDR3 is 13 residues long. This CDR3 is CTSSQALRSEQFF. The CDR3 DNA follows: TGCACCAGCAGCCAAGCCCTCCGTAGTGAGCAGTTCTTC.

The chain combines TRBV7-9 with TRBJ2-5; D is possibly TRBD2 (7 bases). Germline V gives CDR1 SEHNR, CDR2 FQNEAQ (reference sequence). The CDR3 length is 15 residues. V was clipped by 1 base and J by 3 bases, with 12 bases between them. The DNA of the CDR3 is TGTGCCAGCAGCTTAGGAGAGGGGGGGGAAGAGACCCAGTACTTC. Protein sequence: CASSLGEGGEETQYF.

The V call is TRBV10-1, the J call TRBJ2-7; possibly TRBD1 for D (5 bases). This CDR3 is 13 amino acids long. Germline assignment: CDR1 WNHNN and CDR2 SYGVQD (reference sequence). The ends were cut back, 0 bases at V and 10 bases at J, with 13 bases in the middle. CDR3 coding DNA: TGCGCCAGCAGTGAGTCTGGGGCTGCCGTTCAGTACTTC. It is translated as CASSESGAAVQYF.

The chain links TRBV5-1 to TRBJ1-2; 8 bases align to TRBD1. J lost 6 bases, V lost 7 bases, and 8 bases had no gene match. Germline V gene lookup returns CDR1 SGHRS and CDR2 YFSETQ. This CDR3 contains 13 residues. The DNA of the CDR3 is TGCGCCAGCGGTGGACAGGGATGGGATGGCTACACCTTC. It is translated as CASGGQGWDGYTF.

V gene TRBV27 combines with J gene TRBJ2-7, with 12 bases identical to TRBD2. The CDR3 spans 14 residues. V gave up 8 bases and J gave up 4 bases; unmatched junction bases: 6. Germline CDR1 is MNHEY and CDR2 is SMNVEV (reference sequence). The CDR3 coding sequence is TGTGCCAGCTCTCCTAGCGGGGGGGGGTACGAGCAGTACTTC. Its translation is CASSPSGGGYEQYF.

This clone showed up just once. The rearrangement links TRBV30 to TRBJ1-2; D is possibly TRBD1 (5 bases). Trimming stripped 0 bases from V and 8 bases from J, with 16 bases between. This CDR3 region has 14 residues. Germline assignment: CDR1 GTSNPN and CDR2 SVGIG (reference sequence). For the CDR3, the DNA is TGTGCCTGGAGTGTAGGGGCAGTAGAGTTAGGCTACACCTTC. It translates to CAWSVGAVELGYTF.

This clone showed up many times. The chain uses TRBV30 and TRBJ2-3, with D possibly TRBD2 on 6 matching bases. The V end was cut by 0 bases, the J end by 5 bases, with 18 bases between. The CDR3 runs 16 residues. The germline V gene has CDR1 GTSNPN and CDR2 SVGIG (reference sequence). DNA of the CDR3: TGTGCCTGGAGTGTAGGGTCCGGGGGTAAGGAAGATACGCAGTATTTT. Translating it yields CAWSVGSGGKEDTQYF. The full variable domain, in which reference TRBV30 and TRBJ2-3 provide the parts outside the CDR3, is SQTIHQWPATLVQPVGSPLSLECTVEGTSNPNLYWYRQAAGRGLQLLFYSVGIGQISSEVPQNLSASRPQDRQFILSSKKLLLSDSGFYLCAWSVGSGGKEDTQYFGPGTRLTVL.

In this sample, this clone turned up once. The V call is TRBV5-1, the J call TRBJ2-3, with 10 bases fitting TRBD1. The trim removed 2 bases at V and 2 bases at J, leaving 5 bases unmatched. CDR3 size: 16 residues. Germline V gene sequence: CDR1 SGHRS, CDR2 YFSETQ. This CDR3 reads CASSLLGQGSTDTQYF. As DNA, the CDR3 is TGCGCCAGCAGCTTACTGGGACAGGGGTCCACAGATACGCAGTATTTT. The entire variable domain, with the rest obtained from reference TRBV5-1 and TRBJ2-3, is as follows: KAGVTQTPRYLIKTRGQQVTLSCSPISGHRSVSWYQQTPGQGLQFLFEYFSETQRNKGNFPGRFSGRQFSNSRSEMNVSTLELGDSALYLCASSLLGQGSTDTQYFGPGTRLTVL.